A single sample is the source of the 26 T cell receptor beta chains below, sequenced in a study of T-cell memory formation after mild COVID-19. TCRdb independently ran MiXCR on the 5' RACE reads; one entry per CDR3 protein. The table includes around 440,000 distinct CDR3 sequences, roughly 20% detected once. The sample consisted of PBMCs or a T cell subset sorted from them (not recorded which). The receptors were gathered from an adult woman who had mild COVID-19 (a few samples of this study predate the infection). Cell type and time point are not known.

This clonotype turned up a few times. The chain employs TRBV5-1 and TRBJ1-2; D is ambiguous. The CDR3 consists of 15 residues. Germline V gene data show CDR1 as SGHRS and CDR2 as YFSETQ. Trimming removed 4 bases from V and 3 bases from J, with 16 bases in between. CDR3 region: CASSPASGAYYGYTF. The CDR3 DNA follows: TGCGCCAGCAGCCCAGCCTCGGGCGCGTACTATGGCTACACCTTC.

The chain links TRBV7-6 to TRBJ2-3; D may be TRBD1 or TRBD2 (5 bases each). V dropped 6 bases and J dropped 5 bases, with 15 bases sitting between them. Germline CDR1 SGHVS, CDR2 FNYEAQ. This CDR3 has 14 residues. This CDR3 is CASSWDREVDTQYF. CDR3 sequence (DNA): TGTGCCAGCAGTTGGGACCGAGAGGTAGATACGCAGTATTTT.

This clonotype was found a few times. The V call is TRBV12-3 or TRBV12-4, the J call TRBJ2-6, with D possibly being TRBD1 (5 bases). CDR3 length equals 18 residues. V was trimmed by 6 bases and J by 0 bases, leaving 18 bases between them. CDR3 in DNA: TGTGCCAGCAGCCAAGGACAAGTTGAAAGCTCTGGGGCCAACGTCCTGACTTTC. As protein: CASSQGQVESSGANVLTF.

The V and J genes are TRBV7-3 and TRBJ2-1; 14 nucleotides align to TRBD2. CDR1 is SGHTA, CDR2 FQGTGA, per germline. The length of the CDR3 is 15 residues. J gave up 10 bases and V 3 bases, and 5 bases lay outside the gene matches. DNA for the CDR3: TGTGCCAGCAGCTTGGGACTAGCGGGAGCGTCCGAGCAGTTCTTC. Translation gives CASSLGLAGASEQFF.

This chain joins TRBV6-1 and TRBJ1-1, with TRBD1 matching over 7 bases. Unmatched junction bases numbered 8, after V lost 1 base and J lost 6 bases. The length of the CDR3 is 15 residues. Looked up from germline, CDR1 is MNHNS and CDR2 is SASEGT. Here the CDR3 reads CASSEDPGGLSEAFF. Here the CDR3 DNA reads TGTGCCAGCAGTGAAGATCCAGGGGGGTTATCTGAAGCTTTCTTT.

This clonotype was counted only a few times. The V call is TRBV6-5, the J call TRBJ1-5; D not resolved. V was cut by 6 bases and J by 1 base, with 13 bases left in between. Germline CDR1 reads MNHEY; CDR2 reads SVGAGI. This CDR3 is built from 15 residues. As DNA, the CDR3 is TGTGCCAGCAGCCCTAGTGCCAACAGCAATCAGCCCCAGCATTTT. It encodes CASSPSANSNQPQHF.

This clonotype was detected only once. The V gene is TRBV5-1, the J gene TRBJ1-2, with 7 bases that match TRBD1. This CDR3 comprises 14 residues. V was clipped by 3 bases and J by 6 bases; unmatched bases: 8. The germline V gene has CDR1 SGHRS and CDR2 YFSETQ. CDR3 coding DNA: TGCGCCAGCAGCTCCACAGGGGAACCGGATGGCTACACCTTC. Translation: CASSSTGEPDGYTF. Supplemented by reference TRBV5-1 and TRBJ1-2, the full variable domain reads KAGVTQTPRYLIKTRGQQVTLSCSPISGHRSVSWYQQTPGQGLQFLFEYFSETQRNKGNFPGRFSGRQFSNSRSEMNVSTLELGDSALYLCASSSTGEPDGYTFGSGTRLTVV.

This clonotype appeared a few times. This chain's CDR3 is CASSSQMNNEQYF. The CDR3 DNA is TGTGCCAGCAGCTCACAGATGAATAACGAGCAGTACTTC. The chain links TRBV7-2 to TRBJ2-7; the D is unclear. This CDR3 has 13 amino acids. Trimming removed 4 bases from V and 5 bases from J, with 12 bases in between. Germline V gene data show CDR1 as SGHTA and CDR2 as FQGNSA.

The V and J genes are TRBV11-2 and TRBJ2-2, with D perhaps assigned TRBD1 or TRBD2 (5 bases each). Germline V CDR1 and CDR2: SGHAT, FQNNGV. Trimming took off 4 bases at V and 2 bases at J, with 17 bases between the two ends. The CDR3 is 17 amino acids. The CDR3 reads CASSSLPGPPNTGELFF. DNA of the CDR3: TGTGCCAGCAGCTCGCTACCGGGACCTCCAAACACCGGGGAGCTGTTTTTT.

The chain has TRBV7-9 and TRBJ2-7, with 8 nucleotides matching TRBD2. V was clipped by 5 bases and J by 5 bases; unmatched bases: 11. Germline CDR1 reads SEHNR; CDR2 reads FQNEAQ (reference sequence). CDR3 length: 15 residues. CDR3 amino acids: CASSRLGGALDEQYF. The CDR3 region has the DNA TGTGCCAGCAGCCGACTCGGGGGGGCCTTGGACGAGCAGTACTTC. The whole variable domain, remainder taken from reference TRBV7-9 and TRBJ2-7, is DTGVSQNPRHKITKRGQNVTFRCDPISEHNRLYWYRQTLGQGPEFLTYFQNEAQLEKSRLLSDRFSAERPKGSFSTLEIQRTEQGDSAMYLCASSRLGGALDEQYFGPGTRLTVT.

There are a few counts of this clonotype. The genes are TRBV15 and TRBJ2-2, with D perhaps matching TRBD1 or TRBD2 (7 bases each). There are 17 residues in the CDR3. Trimming took 3 bases from V and 3 from J, leaving 17 bases between them. Germline CDR1 is LNHNV and CDR2 is YYDKDF (reference sequence). The chain's CDR3 is CATSRDPTGRDTGELFF. The CDR3 DNA reads as TGTGCCACCAGCAGGGACCCGACAGGGAGGGACACCGGGGAGCTGTTTTTT.

The CDR3 spells CASSQGLGVYEQYF. The CDR3, as DNA: TGTGCCAGCAGCCAGGGATTGGGGGTCTACGAGCAGTACTTC. This sequence joins TRBV14 and TRBJ2-7; D may correspond to TRBD1 or TRBD2 (5 bases each). The length of the CDR3 is 14 residues. Germline V gene data show CDR1 as SGHDN and CDR2 as FVKESK. Trimming took off 3 bases at V and 3 bases at J, with 12 bases between the two ends.

The chain joins TRBV29-1 to TRBJ2-1; no clear D gene. CDR1 SQVTM and CDR2 ANQGSEA come from the germline V gene. The CDR3 spans 12 residues. Trimming shortened V by 3 bases and J by 5 bases, and 8 bases separated the two germline ends. The CDR3 sequence: CSVEGTNNEQFF. As DNA, the CDR3 is TGCAGCGTTGAGGGTACGAACAATGAGCAGTTCTTC.

The chain employs TRBV5-6 and TRBJ1-5; the D is unclear. This CDR3 has 15 amino acids. V dropped 1 base and J dropped 5 bases, with 13 bases sitting between them. The V gene's germline CDR1 is SGHDT and CDR2 YYEEEE. CDR3 nucleotide sequence: TGTGCCAGCAGCTTGTGGGGAAAGGGTCATCAGCCCCAGCATTTT. It is translated as CASSLWGKGHQPQHF.

This clonotype was seen a few times. V gene TRBV7-6 combines with J gene TRBJ2-3, with D possibly being TRBD1 (6 bases). V lost 5 bases, J lost 2 bases, and 17 bases lay in between. Germline V gene lookup returns CDR1 SGHVS and CDR2 FNYEAQ. The length of the CDR3 is 16 residues. Here the CDR3 reads CASSPRAGAATDTQYF. For the CDR3, the DNA is TGTGCCAGCAGCCCAAGGGCAGGGGCCGCCACAGATACGCAGTATTTT.

The chain links TRBV29-1 to TRBJ1-6, with 7 bases fitting TRBD1. CDR3 length: 14 amino acids. Germline CDR1 is SQVTM and CDR2 is ANQGSEA. Trimming cost V 7 bases and J 7 bases; bases outside gene matches: 10. The CDR3 DNA sequence: TGCAGCGCGACTACCGGGACAGCCAATTCACCCCTCCACTTT. The encoded protein is CSATTGTANSPLHF.

The chain combines TRBV10-3 with TRBJ1-6; D is unclear. The CDR3 loop spans 14 amino acids. The V gene lost 3 bases and the J gene lost 4 bases, with 7 bases spanning the gap. Germline V gene sequence: CDR1 ENHRY, CDR2 SYGVKD. In DNA, the CDR3 is TGTGCCATCAGTGATCCTCGGTATAATTCACCCCTCCACTTT. It translates to CAISDPRYNSPLHF.

The genes are TRBV12-3 or TRBV12-4 and TRBJ1-2; 8 bases match TRBD1. Trimming removed 4 bases from V and 6 bases from J; junction bases left unmatched: 7. CDR3 length: 14 residues. The CDR3: CASSYFDRGNGYTF. DNA of the CDR3: TGTGCCAGCAGTTACTTTGACAGGGGAAATGGCTACACCTTC.

This clonotype was detected a few times. J is TRBJ2-5 and V is TRBV5-1; tentatively, D is TRBD1 (6 bases). The CDR3 loop spans 14 amino acids. Germline V gene sequence: CDR1 SGHRS, CDR2 YFSETQ. V shed 4 bases and J shed 2 bases, with 12 bases lying between them. The CDR3 reads CASSDFRGQETQYF. The CDR3, as DNA: TGCGCCAGCAGCGACTTCAGGGGACAAGAGACCCAGTACTTC.

This clonotype was counted only a few times. The chain uses TRBV5-4 and TRBJ2-5; tentatively, D is TRBD1 or TRBD2 (6 bases each). The germline CDR1 and CDR2 sequences are SGHNT and YYREEE (reference sequence). Between the trimmed V and J ends, which lost 4 bases and 0 bases, there was a span of 13 bases. The CDR3 is 15 amino acids. Written as DNA, the CDR3 is TGTGCCAGCAGCCATCGAGGGGGGTACCAAGAGACCCAGTACTTC. This translates into CASSHRGGYQETQYF.

V gene TRBV5-1 combines with J gene TRBJ2-1, with D possibly being TRBD2 (6 bases). CDR1 is SGHRS, CDR2 YFSETQ, per germline. Trimming removed 2 bases from V and 0 bases from J, with 15 bases in between. The length of the CDR3 is 17 residues. The CDR3 DNA sequence: TGCGCCAGCAGCTTTGGGGTGGGAGGCAGCTCCTACAATGAGCAGTTCTTC. This codes for CASSFGVGGSSYNEQFF.

The rearrangement links TRBV5-1 to TRBJ2-1; 14 bases map to TRBD2. There are 19 residues in the CDR3. The germline gives CDR1 SGHRS, CDR2 YFSETQ. V gave up 0 bases and J gave up 1 base; unmatched junction bases: 6. The CDR3 loop reads CASSLGLAGGRGSYNEQFF. The DNA for the CDR3 is TGCGCCAGCAGCTTGGGACTAGCGGGAGGGAGGGGTTCCTACAATGAGCAGTTCTTC.

This clonotype was detected ten times or more. The V gene is TRBV2, the J gene TRBJ2-7; D is ambiguous. Trimming shortened V by 6 bases and J by 4 bases, and 13 bases separated the two germline ends. The V gene's germline CDR1 is SNHLY and CDR2 FYNNEI. This CDR3 has 13 amino acids. The CDR3 region is CASSSGRAYEQYF. CDR3 nucleotides: TGTGCCAGCAGCTCCGGACGGGCGTACGAGCAGTACTTC.

The chain is built from TRBV9 and TRBJ1-3; TRBD1 is a possible D gene (6 bases). Germline CDR1 reads SGDLS; CDR2 reads YYNGEE. The V gene lost 2 bases and the J gene lost 10 bases, with 13 bases spanning the gap. This CDR3 has 13 amino acids. CDR3 loop: CASSVGQGGTIYF. Here the CDR3 DNA reads TGTGCCAGCAGCGTTGGACAAGGGGGTACCATATATTTT.

This clonotype was recorded many times. The chain employs TRBV4-1 and TRBJ1-4; no firm D call. Trimming took 1 base from V and 8 from J, leaving 17 bases between them. The CDR3 has 16 residues. Germline V gene data show CDR1 as MGHRA and CDR2 as YSYEKL. The CDR3 DNA follows: TGCGCCAGCAGCCAAGGAGGGTACGGCACGGTGGAAAAACTGTTTTTT. Translated, it gives CASSQGGYGTVEKLFF.

This clonotype was counted between two and nine times. The J gene is TRBJ1-1, the V gene TRBV5-6; D is unclear. Between the trimmed V and J ends, which lost 0 bases and 3 bases, there was a span of 9 bases. Germline V gives CDR1 SGHDT, CDR2 YYEEEE. The CDR3 contains 14 residues. CDR3 DNA: TGTGCCAGCAGCTTGGGACATCTCGACACTGAAGCTTTCTTT. Residues: CASSLGHLDTEAFF.